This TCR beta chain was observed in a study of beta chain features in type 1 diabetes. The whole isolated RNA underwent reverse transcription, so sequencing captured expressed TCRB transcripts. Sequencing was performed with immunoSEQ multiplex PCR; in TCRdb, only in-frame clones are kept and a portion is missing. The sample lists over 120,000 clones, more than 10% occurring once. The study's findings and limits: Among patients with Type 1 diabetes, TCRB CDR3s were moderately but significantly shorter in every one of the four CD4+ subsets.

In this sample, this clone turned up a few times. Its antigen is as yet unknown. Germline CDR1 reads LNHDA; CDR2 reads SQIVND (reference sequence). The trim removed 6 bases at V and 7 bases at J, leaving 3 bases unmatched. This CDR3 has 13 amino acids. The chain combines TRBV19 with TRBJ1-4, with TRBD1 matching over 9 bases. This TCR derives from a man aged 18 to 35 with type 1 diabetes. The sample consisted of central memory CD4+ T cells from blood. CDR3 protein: CASSTGGVEKLFF. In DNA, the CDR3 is TGTGCCAGTAGCACAGGGGGCGTTGAAAAACTGTTTTTT.